The next 3 T cell receptor beta chains were all read from a single sample in a study of response to subunit inactivated influenza vaccine. Each CDR3 protein is one row after TCRdb ran MiXCR on the RT-PCR reads. This table holds more than 600,000 distinct CDR3 sequences, roughly 18% found once. Sequences were derived from PBMCs from blood, sampled more than 4 days after vaccination. These receptors all stem from a man aged 45-65 years who received an inactivated influenza vaccine.

The chain is built from TRBV20-1 and TRBJ2-2, with D perhaps matching TRBD2 (5 bases). The CDR3 extends over 15 amino acids. Trimming shortened V by 6 bases and J by 6 bases, and 20 bases separated the two germline ends. Per the germline V gene, CDR1 is DFQATT and CDR2 is SNEGSKA (reference sequence). CDR3 loop: CSAPFILVGPGELFF. The CDR3 DNA sequence: TGCAGTGCCCCCTTTATACTAGTTGGTCCCGGGGAGCTGTTTTTT.

This clonotype was found a few times. The V gene is TRBV7-9, the J gene TRBJ2-5; 9 positions agree with TRBD1. Germline trimming cut 5 bases from V and 4 bases from J; bases unmatched to any gene: 8. CDR1 is SEHNR and CDR2 is FQNEAQ in the germline V gene (reference sequence). This CDR3 is 15 amino acids long. The CDR3, as DNA: TGTGCCAGCAGCCTGGACAGGGGTTTTGGAGAGACCCAGTACTTC. Its translation is CASSLDRGFGETQYF.

The chain combines TRBV4-3 with TRBJ1-1; TRBD1 matches 8 bases. Per the germline V gene, CDR1 is LGHNA and CDR2 is YSLEER. V was clipped by 0 bases and J by 5 bases; unmatched bases: 8. This CDR3 contains 16 residues. The CDR3 sequence: CASSQDAQGARTEAFF. Here the CDR3 DNA reads TGCGCCAGCAGCCAAGACGCTCAGGGGGCACGGACTGAAGCTTTCTTT.